A selection of T cell receptor beta chains follows, all from one sample in a study of PD-1 blockade in classical Hodgkin lymphoma. Profiling relied on immunoSEQ multiplex PCR, and the TCRdb table lists in-frame clones only, not all of them. In the table there are more than 45,000 clones, around 78% of which are singletons. Specimen: peripheral blood mononuclear cells (PBMCs), collected before the second cycle of nivolumab. These receptors were collected from a human donor with classical Hodgkin lymphoma. Both conserved end residues are part of each CDR3. The D gene is left open where the match is weak. Not every row has a clone size; where given, it reads once, few, many or a size class.

length	V	size	J	D	CDR3	DNA
13	TRBV6-1	once	TRBJ2-7	-	CASSPSTGYEQYF	TGTGCCAGCAGCCCCTCGACAGGCTACGAGCAGTACTTC
13	TRBV19	-	TRBJ1-1	-	CASLTLGRAEAFF	TGTGCCAGTCTGACCCTGGGTCGTGCTGAAGCTTTCTTT
17	TRBV5-1	-	TRBJ1-1	-	CASSLVGFGTANTEAFF	TGCGCCAGCAGCTTAGTCGGATTTGGGACGGCGAACACTGAAGCTTTCTTT
14	TRBV7-9	-	TRBJ2-7	-	CASSLGAASYEQYF	TGTGCCAGCAGCTTAGGGGCAGCCTCCTACGAGCAGTACTTC
14	TRBV7-7	-	TRBJ1-1	-	CASSSLESNTEAFF	TGTGCTAGCAGCTCTCTGGAGTCGAACACTGAAGCTTTCTTT
14	TRBV19	-	TRBJ1-3	-	CASHPGDAGNTIYF	TGTGCCAGTCACCCCGGGGACGCCGGAAACACCATATATTTT
16	TRBV27	-	TRBJ2-7	TRBD1	CASSLFLGQGVYEQYF	TGTGCCAGCAGTTTATTCTTGGGACAGGGGGTCTACGAGCAGTACTTC
15	TRBV27	once	TRBJ2-1	-	CASSFQGGSYNEQFF	TGTGCCAGCAGTTTCCAGGGGGGTTCCTACAATGAGCAGTTCTTC
16	TRBV7-9	few	TRBJ2-2	TRBD2	CASSPFGTINTGELFF	TGTGCCAGCAGCCCATTCGGGACTATTAACACCGGGGAGCTGTTTTTT
15	TRBV6-5	few	TRBJ2-5	TRBD2	CASSYSASGKETQYF	TGTGCCAGCAGTTACTCGGCTAGCGGAAAAGAGACCCAGTACTTC
14	TRBV19	few	TRBJ1-1	-	CASSTPGRRGEAFF	TGTGCCAGTAGTACTCCGGGGCGCCGGGGTGAAGCTTTCTTT
13	TRBV5-1	-	TRBJ1-1	-	CASSLGVSTEAFF	TGCGCCAGCAGCTTGGGAGTCTCCACTGAAGCTTTCTTT
13	TRBV7-2	-	TRBJ2-1	-	CASSFERWNEQFF	TGTGCCAGCAGCTTTGAGCGATGGAATGAGCAGTTCTTC
16	TRBV6-1	-	TRBJ2-5	-	CASSESGPRFLWTQYF	TGTGCCAGCAGTGAGTCGGGGCCCCGGTTTTTGTGGACCCAGTACTTC
14	TRBV5-1	-	TRBJ2-7	-	CASSRDMLIYEQYF	TGCGCCAGCAGCCGGGACATGTTGATCTACGAGCAGTACTTC
13	TRBV19	medium-sized	TRBJ2-3	-	CASSIEGGVRKYF	TGTGCCAGTAGTATAGAGGGCGGGGTAAGGAAGTATTTT
14	TRBV11-2	-	TRBJ2-7	-	CASSLSTGSHEQYF	TGTGCCAGCAGCCTATCGACAGGTAGTCACGAGCAGTACTTC
15	TRBV19	-	TRBJ1-1	-	CASSIPYKLRVEAFF	TGTGCCAGTAGTATTCCCTATAAATTGAGGGTTGAAGCTTTCTTT
18	TRBV27	-	TRBJ2-7	TRBD2	CASSLKSNSGAAAYEQYF	TGTGCCAGCAGTTTAAAGAGTAATAGCGGGGCAGCTGCCTACGAGCAGTACTTC
13	TRBV29-1	-	TRBJ2-7	-	CSARGGNTYEQYF	TGCAGCGCCAGGGGGGGCAATACCTACGAGCAGTACTTC
12	TRBV28	-	TRBJ2-2	-	CASSGVTGELFF	TGTGCCAGCAGCGGCGTCACCGGGGAGCTGTTTTTT
15	TRBV9	-	TRBJ1-1	-	CASSPLIAGETEAFF	TGTGCCAGCAGCCCCCTAATTGCGGGGGAAACTGAAGCTTTCTTT